The present T cell receptor (beta chain) was sequenced within a study of blood T cell repertoires in COVID-19. Background on the study: Samples representing acute and convalescent COVID-19 were sourced from the United States, Italy and Spain. In each case, the material was cDNA or gDNA derived from T cells, B-cell-depleted T cells, or PBMCs.

Methods used by the authors: It was from reference gene primer amplification that nucleated cell counts were estimated. TCRdb's copy holds only in-frame clones and misses some; the assay was immunoSEQ multiplex PCR. From that table come the V and J calls and clone size; the DNA was used to work out D and trimming. This sample yields about 75,000 clones, of which under 90% are seen a single time; approximately 2.5% belongs to the top ten. With 6 bases clipped from V and 1 base from J, the junction kept 8 bases outside the gene matches. The CDR3 contains 15 residues. The V gene's germline CDR1 is WNHNN and CDR2 SYGVQD (reference sequence).

The chain employs TRBV10-1 and TRBJ2-5; 7 positions agree with TRBD1. The sequence was collected from a human donor in a cohort sampled during active COVID-19. The sequencing sample was made of peripheral blood. The CDR3 coding sequence is TGCGCCAGCAGCAGCCGGGACAGTCCCCAAGAGACCCAGTACTTC. Its translation: CASSSRDSPQETQYF.